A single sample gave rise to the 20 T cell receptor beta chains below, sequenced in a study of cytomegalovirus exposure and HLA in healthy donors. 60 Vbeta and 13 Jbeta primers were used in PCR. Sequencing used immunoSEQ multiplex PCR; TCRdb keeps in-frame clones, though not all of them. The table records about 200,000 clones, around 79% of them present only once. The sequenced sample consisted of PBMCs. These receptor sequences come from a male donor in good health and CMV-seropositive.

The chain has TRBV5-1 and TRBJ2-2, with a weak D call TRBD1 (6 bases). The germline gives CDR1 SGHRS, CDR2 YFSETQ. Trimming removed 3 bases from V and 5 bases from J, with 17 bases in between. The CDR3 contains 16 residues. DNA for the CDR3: TGCGCCAGCAGCTCGACAACAACAGGGACGACCGGGGAGCTGTTTTTT. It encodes CASSSTTTGTTGELFF.

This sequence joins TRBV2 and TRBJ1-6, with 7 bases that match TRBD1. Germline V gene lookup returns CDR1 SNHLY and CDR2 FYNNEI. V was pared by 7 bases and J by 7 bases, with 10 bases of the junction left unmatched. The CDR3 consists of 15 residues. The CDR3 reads CASILTGTENSPLHF. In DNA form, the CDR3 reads TGTGCCAGCATTCTTACCGGGACAGAAAATTCACCCCTCCACTTT.

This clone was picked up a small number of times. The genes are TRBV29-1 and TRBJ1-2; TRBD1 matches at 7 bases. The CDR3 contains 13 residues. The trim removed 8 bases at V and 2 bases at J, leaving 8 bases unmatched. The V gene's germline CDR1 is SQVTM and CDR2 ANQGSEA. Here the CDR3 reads CSSGEQGNYGYTF. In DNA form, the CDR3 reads TGCAGCTCGGGGGAACAGGGGAACTATGGCTACACCTTC.

CDR3: CASSPLAGGSEQYF. The CDR3 region has the DNA TGCGCCAGCAGCCCGCTAGCGGGGGGTTCCGAGCAGTACTTC. The chain joins TRBV5-1 to TRBJ2-7; TRBD2 aligns across 11 bases. Per germline, CDR1 SGHRS and CDR2 YFSETQ. V shed 4 bases, J shed 6 bases, and the junction held 6 bases outside the gene matches. The CDR3 covers 14 residues.

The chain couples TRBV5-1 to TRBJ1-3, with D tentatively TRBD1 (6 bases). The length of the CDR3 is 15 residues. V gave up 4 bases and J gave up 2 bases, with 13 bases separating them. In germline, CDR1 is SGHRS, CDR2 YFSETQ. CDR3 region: CASSATGKTGNTIYF. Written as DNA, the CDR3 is TGCGCCAGCAGCGCCACAGGGAAGACTGGAAACACCATATATTTT.

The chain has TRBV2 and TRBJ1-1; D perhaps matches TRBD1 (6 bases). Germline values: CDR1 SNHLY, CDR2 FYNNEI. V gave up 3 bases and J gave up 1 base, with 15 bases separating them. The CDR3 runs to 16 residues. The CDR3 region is CASSDPPTGWNTEAFF. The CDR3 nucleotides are TGTGCCAGCAGTGATCCCCCAACAGGGTGGAACACTGAAGCTTTCTTT.

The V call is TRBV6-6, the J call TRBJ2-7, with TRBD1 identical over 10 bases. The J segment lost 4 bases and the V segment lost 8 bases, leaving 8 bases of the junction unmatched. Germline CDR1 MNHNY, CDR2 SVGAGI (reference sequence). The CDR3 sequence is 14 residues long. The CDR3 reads CASLRDRGFYEQYF. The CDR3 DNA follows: TGTGCCAGCCTTCGGGACAGGGGTTTTTACGAGCAGTACTTC.

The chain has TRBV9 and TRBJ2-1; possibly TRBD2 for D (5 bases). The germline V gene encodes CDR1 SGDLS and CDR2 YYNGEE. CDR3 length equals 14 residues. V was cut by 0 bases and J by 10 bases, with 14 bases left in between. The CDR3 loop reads CASSVAPGRGEQFF. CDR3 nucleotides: TGTGCCAGCAGCGTAGCGCCCGGCCGCGGGGAGCAGTTCTTC.

The CDR3 spells CASSLAAVRGSPLHF. CDR3 DNA: TGTGCCAGCAGCTTAGCCGCGGTACGGGGTTCACCCCTCCACTTT. J is TRBJ1-6 and V is TRBV7-8; D is unresolved. The CDR3 consists of 15 residues. CDR1 and CDR2 from the germline V gene are SGHVS and FQNEAQ. Deletions cut 0 bases from V and 9 bases from J, with 12 bases between.

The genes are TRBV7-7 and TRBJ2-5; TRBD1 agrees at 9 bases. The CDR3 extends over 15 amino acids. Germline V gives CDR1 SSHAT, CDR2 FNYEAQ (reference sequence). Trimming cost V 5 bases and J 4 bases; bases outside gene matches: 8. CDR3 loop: CASSMEDRGGETQYF. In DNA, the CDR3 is TGTGCCAGCAGCATGGAGGACAGGGGAGGAGAGACCCAGTACTTC.

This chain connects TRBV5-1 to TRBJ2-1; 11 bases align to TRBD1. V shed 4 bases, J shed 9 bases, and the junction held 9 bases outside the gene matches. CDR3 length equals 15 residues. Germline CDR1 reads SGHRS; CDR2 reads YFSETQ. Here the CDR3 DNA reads TGCGCCAGCAGCATAGGACAGGGGGCGCGCAGTGAGCAGTTCTTC. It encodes CASSIGQGARSEQFF.

The CDR3 loop is CASRRDLWTGELFF. CDR3 bases: TGTGCCAGCAGGCGGGATTTGTGGACCGGGGAGCTGTTTTTT. This sequence joins TRBV5-6 and TRBJ2-2; weak D call: TRBD2 (6 bases). CDR1 is SGHDT, CDR2 YYEEEE, per germline. Trimming pared 5 bases from V and 5 bases from J, leaving 13 bases between. CDR3 length equals 14 residues.

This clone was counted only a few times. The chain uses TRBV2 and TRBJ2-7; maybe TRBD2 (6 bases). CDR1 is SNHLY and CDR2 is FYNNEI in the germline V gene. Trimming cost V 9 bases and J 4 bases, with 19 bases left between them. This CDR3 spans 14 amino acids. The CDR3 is CASGGRRDYYEQYF. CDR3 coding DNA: TGTGCCAGTGGGGGGAGAAGGGATTATTACGAGCAGTACTTC.

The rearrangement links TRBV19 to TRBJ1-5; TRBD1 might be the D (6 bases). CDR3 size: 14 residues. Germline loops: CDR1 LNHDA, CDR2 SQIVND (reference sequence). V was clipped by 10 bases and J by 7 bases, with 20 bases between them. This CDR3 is CATSPPGVSQPQHF. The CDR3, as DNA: TGTGCCACATCCCCCCCAGGGGTCAGCCAGCCCCAGCATTTT.

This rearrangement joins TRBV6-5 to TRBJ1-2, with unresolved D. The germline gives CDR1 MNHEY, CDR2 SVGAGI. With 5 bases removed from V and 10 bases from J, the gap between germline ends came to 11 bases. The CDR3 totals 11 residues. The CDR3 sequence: CASSPREDYTF. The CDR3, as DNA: TGTGCCAGCAGTCCTCGGGAGGACTACACCTTC.

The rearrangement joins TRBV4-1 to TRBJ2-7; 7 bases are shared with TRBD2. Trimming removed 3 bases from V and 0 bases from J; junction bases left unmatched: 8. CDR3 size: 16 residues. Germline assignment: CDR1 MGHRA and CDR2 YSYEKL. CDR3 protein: CASSQGGIPGSYEQYF. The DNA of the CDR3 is TGCGCCAGCAGCCAGGGGGGGATCCCTGGCTCCTACGAGCAGTACTTC.

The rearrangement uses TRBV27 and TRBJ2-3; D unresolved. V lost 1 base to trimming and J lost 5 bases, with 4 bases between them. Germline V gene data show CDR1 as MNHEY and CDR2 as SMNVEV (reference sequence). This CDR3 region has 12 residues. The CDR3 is CASSLFGDTQYF. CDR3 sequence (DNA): TGTGCCAGCAGTTTATTCGGAGATACGCAGTATTTT.

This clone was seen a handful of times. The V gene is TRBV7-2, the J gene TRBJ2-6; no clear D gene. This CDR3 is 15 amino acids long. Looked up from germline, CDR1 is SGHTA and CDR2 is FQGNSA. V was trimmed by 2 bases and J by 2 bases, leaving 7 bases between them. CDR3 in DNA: TGTGCCAGCAGCTTAAACGCGGCTGGGGCCAACGTCCTGACTTTC. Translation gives CASSLNAAGANVLTF.

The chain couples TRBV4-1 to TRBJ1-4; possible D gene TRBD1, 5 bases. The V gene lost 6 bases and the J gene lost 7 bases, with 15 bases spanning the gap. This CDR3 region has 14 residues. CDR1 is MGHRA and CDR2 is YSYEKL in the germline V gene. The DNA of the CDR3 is TGCGCCAGCAGTCTCGTGTCAGGGATTGAAAAACTGTTTTTT. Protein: CASSLVSGIEKLFF.

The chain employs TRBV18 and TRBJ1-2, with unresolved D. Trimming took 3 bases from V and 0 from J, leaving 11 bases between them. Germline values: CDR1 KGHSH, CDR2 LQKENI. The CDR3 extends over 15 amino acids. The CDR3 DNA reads TGTGCCAGCTCACCCGTCGAGTTAACTAACTATGGCTACACCTTC. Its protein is CASSPVELTNYGYTF. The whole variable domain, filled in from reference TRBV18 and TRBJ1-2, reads NAGVMQNPRHLVRRRGQEARLRCSPMKGHSHVYWYRQLPEEGLKFMVYLQKENIIDESGMPKERFSAEFPKEGPSILRIQQVVRGDSAAYFCASSPVELTNYGYTFGSGTRLTVV.